This T cell receptor (beta chain) was identified during a study of blood T cells in healthy people across ages. Alongside a J-beta primer mix, a sample-barcoded 5' primer served in a second PCR lasting roughly 7 to 11 cycles. TCRdb used MiXCR to reprocess the 5' RACE reads, holding one entry per CDR3 protein. Among about 800,000 distinct CDR3 sequences listed, roughly 25% were seen once. CDR3 size: 16 residues. Trimming shortened V by 2 bases and J by 8 bases, and 20 bases separated the two germline ends. Germline V gene sequence: CDR1 LGHNA, CDR2 YSLEER. This clonotype appeared a few times. The sample was also reused in another study, on T cells of mothers and their children.

The chain has TRBV4-3 and TRBJ2-3; perhaps TRBD2 as D (6 bases). The TCR comes from a boy under 18 in good health. The material sequenced was blood. CDR3 DNA sequence: TGCGCCAGCAGCCAAAGGGCTAGCGAGAATGGCGGTACGCAGTATTTT. It specifies CASSQRASENGGTQYF.